The 15 T cell receptor beta chains in this list originate from one sample, sequenced in a study of beta chain features in type 1 diabetes. The authors reverse transcribed all of the isolated RNA, so sequencing captured expressed TCRB transcripts. Assay used: immunoSEQ multiplex PCR; TCRdb lists only in-frame clones, some missing. The sample consists of about 140,000 clones, about 9.1% of them appearing once. The material sequenced was central memory CD4+ T cells from blood. These receptor sequences come from a woman in her forties in good health.

V is TRBV27 and J is TRBJ1-2; the match to TRBD1 covers 8 bases. In germline, CDR1 is MNHEY, CDR2 SMNVEV (reference sequence). With 8 bases clipped from V and 0 bases from J, the junction kept 2 bases outside the gene matches. The CDR3 is 13 amino acids. This CDR3 reads CASGGQANYGYTF. DNA for the CDR3: TGTGCCAGCGGGGGACAGGCTAACTATGGCTACACCTTC.

This clone was recorded many times. The chain combines TRBV9 with TRBJ2-3; tentatively, D is TRBD1 (6 bases). V was pared by 4 bases and J by 6 bases, with 12 bases between. CDR1 is SGDLS and CDR2 is YYNGEE in the germline V gene. The CDR3 loop spans 13 amino acids. CDR3 sequence: CASSSGQHDTQYF. The CDR3 nucleotides read TGTGCCAGCAGCTCTGGACAGCACGATACGCAGTATTTT.

CDR3 bases: TGTGCCAGCAGCGCTAGACAGAAGGGCACTGAAGCTTTCTTT. Protein sequence: CASSARQKGTEAFF. The rearrangement joins TRBV2 to TRBJ1-1; D may be TRBD1 (5 bases). CDR1 and CDR2 (germline): SNHLY, FYNNEI. V lost 6 bases and J lost 4, with 15 bases in between. This CDR3 contains 14 residues. The entire variable domain, with the rest obtained from reference TRBV2 and TRBJ1-1, is as follows: EPEVTQTPSHQVTQMGQEVILRCVPISNHLYFYWYRQILGQKVEFLVSFYNNEISEKSEIFDDQFSVERPDGSNFTLKIRSTKLEDSAMYFCASSARQKGTEAFFGQGTRLTVV.

The chain is built from TRBV5-4 and TRBJ2-2; 9 bases map to TRBD2. Germline loops: CDR1 SGHNT, CDR2 YYREEE (reference sequence). Losses at the gene ends were 1 base for V and 6 bases for J; bases not matched to a gene: 4. The CDR3 runs to 15 residues. The CDR3 reads CASSLLGLAPGELFF. DNA of the CDR3: TGTGCCAGCAGCTTGTTGGGACTAGCACCCGGGGAGCTGTTTTTT.

This clone was counted a few times. The chain couples TRBV18 to TRBJ2-1, with 8 bases aligning to TRBD2. Trimming removed 3 bases from V and 2 bases from J; junction bases left unmatched: 6. CDR1 is KGHSH and CDR2 is LQKENI in the germline V gene. The CDR3 has 16 residues. The CDR3 sequence is CASSPTAGEPYNEQFF. The DNA of the CDR3 is TGTGCCAGCTCACCTACAGCGGGGGAACCCTACAATGAGCAGTTCTTC.

This chain uses TRBV7-9 with TRBJ1-1, with D maybe TRBD1 (5 bases). This CDR3 has 13 amino acids. Germline V CDR1 and CDR2: SEHNR, FQNEAQ (reference sequence). The V gene lost 5 bases and the J gene lost 11 bases, with 18 bases spanning the gap. The CDR3: CASSVMGDGRAFF. The CDR3 region has the DNA TGTGCCAGCAGCGTCATGGGGGACGGGAGGGCTTTCTTT.

Only a few counts were recorded for this clone. The DNA for the CDR3 is TGTGCCAGCTCACCAGCGTGGGCAGGGGGCGATCCGAACACTGAAGCTTTCTTT. Protein: CASSPAWAGGDPNTEAFF. The chain uses TRBV18 and TRBJ1-1; 8 bases agree with TRBD1. Germline loops: CDR1 KGHSH, CDR2 LQKENI. CDR3 length: 18 residues. V gave up 2 bases and J gave up 1 base; unmatched junction bases: 12.

In this sample, this clone turned up a few times. This sequence joins TRBV29-1 and TRBJ1-2; D is uncertain. V lost 6 bases to trimming and J lost 0 bases, with 20 bases between them. Germline V gives CDR1 SQVTM, CDR2 ANQGSEA. This CDR3 region has 16 residues. The DNA of the CDR3 is TGCAGCGTCGAGTTAGCCTCCGGATCGACTAACTATGGCTACACCTTC. Amino acid sequence: CSVELASGSTNYGYTF.

This clone was seen only a few times. V and J are TRBV2 and TRBJ2-1, with D possibly matching TRBD2 (5 bases). The CDR3 consists of 13 residues. Germline V gene data show CDR1 as SNHLY and CDR2 as FYNNEI. With 3 bases removed from V and 6 bases from J, the gap between germline ends came to 9 bases. The CDR3 DNA is TGTGCCAGCAGTGATGTCCTAGCCAATGAGCAGTTCTTC. Protein sequence: CASSDVLANEQFF.

This rearrangement joins TRBV5-1 to TRBJ2-7, with 8 bases matching TRBD1. The germline CDR1 and CDR2 sequences are SGHRS and YFSETQ. The length of the CDR3 is 15 residues. V gave up 4 bases and J gave up 6 bases; unmatched junction bases: 12. In DNA, the CDR3 is TGCGCCAGCAGCACACGTCCGGGACAGGAGAGCGAGCAGTACTTC. Translation gives CASSTRPGQESEQYF. The whole variable domain, remainder taken from reference TRBV5-1 and TRBJ2-7, is KAGVTQTPRYLIKTRGQQVTLSCSPISGHRSVSWYQQTPGQGLQFLFEYFSETQRNKGNFPGRFSGRQFSNSRSEMNVSTLELGDSALYLCASSTRPGQESEQYFGPGTRLTVT.

Concerning this clone: A far more abundant clone sits one base away, making this likely a read error. This rearrangement joins TRBV4-2 to TRBJ1-2; D is possibly TRBD1 (6 bases). Germline V lookup: CDR1 LGHNA, CDR2 YNFKEQ. Trimming removed 3 bases from V and 8 bases from J, with 16 bases in between. This CDR3 has 14 amino acids. CDR3 in amino acids: CASSQNQGFQGYTF. In nucleotides, the CDR3 is TGTGCCAGCAGCCAGAACCAGGGGTTCCAAGGCTACACCTTC.

There are a few counts of this clone. The CDR3 region has the DNA TGCGCCAGCAGTACGGGATCAAAATACAATGAGCAGTTCTTC. Amino acids: CASSTGSKYNEQFF. The chain combines TRBV5-1 with TRBJ2-1; weak D call: TRBD2 (5 bases). The CDR3 contains 14 residues. Trimming removed 5 bases at V and 4 bases at J, with 13 bases between. CDR1 is SGHRS and CDR2 is YFSETQ in the germline V gene.

This clone was found many times. The J gene is TRBJ2-3, the V gene TRBV2, with TRBD1 matching 8 bases. CDR3 size: 16 residues. The trim removed 7 bases at V and 1 base at J, leaving 10 bases unmatched. Germline V gives CDR1 SNHLY, CDR2 FYNNEI. Here the CDR3 reads CASTAGQGRGTDTQYF. The CDR3 DNA follows: TGTGCCAGCACCGCCGGACAGGGTAGGGGCACAGATACGCAGTATTTT.

This sequence joins TRBV5-1 and TRBJ2-1; 7 nucleotides align to TRBD2. Germline trimming cut 5 bases from V and 7 bases from J; bases unmatched to any gene: 9. Germline values: CDR1 SGHRS, CDR2 YFSETQ. There are 14 residues in the CDR3. The CDR3 region is CASRSGLPTNEQFF. CDR3 nucleotides: TGCGCCAGCAGATCGGGACTACCGACAAATGAGCAGTTCTTC.

This clone occurred a few times. The rearrangement links TRBV5-6 to TRBJ2-3; D unclear. Germline CDR1 SGHDT, CDR2 YYEEEE. The CDR3 loop spans 15 amino acids. With 0 bases removed from V and 2 bases from J, the gap between germline ends came to 10 bases. CDR3 amino acids: CASSLGSGFTDTQYF. The CDR3 DNA is TGTGCCAGCAGCTTGGGGTCCGGTTTCACAGATACGCAGTATTTT.